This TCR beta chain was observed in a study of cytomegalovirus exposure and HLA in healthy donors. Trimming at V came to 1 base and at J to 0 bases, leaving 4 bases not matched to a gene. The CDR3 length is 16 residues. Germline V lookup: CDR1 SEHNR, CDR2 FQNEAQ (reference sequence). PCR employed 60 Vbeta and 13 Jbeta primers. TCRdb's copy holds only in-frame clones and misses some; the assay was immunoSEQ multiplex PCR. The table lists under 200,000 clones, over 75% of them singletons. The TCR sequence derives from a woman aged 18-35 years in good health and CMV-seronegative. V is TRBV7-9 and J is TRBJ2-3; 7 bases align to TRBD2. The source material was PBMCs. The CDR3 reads CASSLGLAVSTDTQYF. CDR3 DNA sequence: TGTGCCAGCAGCTTAGGGCTAGCGGTCAGCACAGATACGCAGTATTTT.